This T cell receptor (beta chain) was captured in a study of shared clonotypes between healthy human individuals. Here immunoSEQ multiplex PCR was the method, and the copy in TCRdb shows in-frame clones only, minus some. Among over a million clones listed, roughly 98% were seen once. The germline CDR1 and CDR2 sequences are SGDLS and YYNGEE. There are 16 residues in the CDR3. V lost 3 bases, J lost 3 bases, and 7 bases stayed unmatched. Sequencing was performed on naive CD4+ T cells sorted from blood. The subset here: CD45RA+ positively selected. The clonotype was recovered from a man aged 25 to 40 in good health. J is TRBJ2-1 and V is TRBV9, with 9 bases aligning to TRBD2. CDR3: CASSGGGTSLYNEQFF. The CDR3 region has the DNA TGTGCCAGCAGCGGAGGCGGGACTAGCCTCTACAATGAGCAGTTCTTC.